This T cell receptor beta chain originates from a study of beta chain features in type 1 diabetes. The study, taken as a whole, reports: Moderate but significant shortening of TCRB CDR3s was recorded in all four CD4+ subsets from Type 1 diabetes patients. More deletions and fewer insertions at VDJ junctions were seen in type 1 diabetes patients. The similarity of naive, central memory and Treg TCRB repertoires appeared greater among patients than among healthy donors.

The sample holds a few counts of this clone. The antigen remains undetermined. Blood was collected once per donor into heparin, averaging about 110 mL. Every bit of the isolated RNA underwent reverse transcription, so sequencing read expressed TCRB transcripts. Clones were read by immunoSEQ multiplex PCR, and TCRdb kept only the in-frame ones, dropping some. The data show hundreds of thousands of clones, roughly a sixth seen once. Germline CDR1 MNHNY, CDR2 SVGAGI (reference sequence). This CDR3 contains 16 residues. V was pared by 4 bases and J by 1 base, with 10 bases of the junction left unmatched. The TCR comes from a man younger than 30 in good health. V and J are TRBV6-6 and TRBJ2-7, with 7 bases lining up with TRBD1. Sequenced: naive CD4+ T cells from blood. The CDR3 DNA reads TGTGCCAGCAGTTCCCCGCAACAGGGGCTTTCCTACGAGCAGTACTTC. It is translated as CASSSPQQGLSYEQYF.